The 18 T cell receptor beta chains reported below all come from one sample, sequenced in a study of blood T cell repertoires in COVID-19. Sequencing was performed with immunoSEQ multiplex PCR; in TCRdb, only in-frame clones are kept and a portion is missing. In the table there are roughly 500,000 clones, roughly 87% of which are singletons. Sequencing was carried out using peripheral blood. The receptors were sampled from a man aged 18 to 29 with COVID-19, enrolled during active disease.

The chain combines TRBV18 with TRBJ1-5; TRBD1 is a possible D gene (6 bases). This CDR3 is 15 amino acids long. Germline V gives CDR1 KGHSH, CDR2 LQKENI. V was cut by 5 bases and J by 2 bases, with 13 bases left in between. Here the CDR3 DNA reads TGTGCCAGCTCATCCTCGGGACAAGGCAATCAGCCCCAGCATTTT. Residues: CASSSSGQGNQPQHF.

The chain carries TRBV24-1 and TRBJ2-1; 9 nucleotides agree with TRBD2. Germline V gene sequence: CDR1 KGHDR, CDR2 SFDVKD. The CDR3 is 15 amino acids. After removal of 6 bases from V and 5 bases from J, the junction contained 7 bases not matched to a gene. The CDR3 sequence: CATSLGGRADNEQFF. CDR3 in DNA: TGTGCCACCAGTTTAGGCGGGAGGGCCGACAATGAGCAGTTCTTC.

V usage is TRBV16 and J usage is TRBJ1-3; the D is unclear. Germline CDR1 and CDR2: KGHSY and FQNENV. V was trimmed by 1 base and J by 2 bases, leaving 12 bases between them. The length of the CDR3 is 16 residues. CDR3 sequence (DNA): TGTGCCAGCAGCCAATTTACCCCGGGGACTGGAAACACCATATATTTT. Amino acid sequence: CASSQFTPGTGNTIYF.

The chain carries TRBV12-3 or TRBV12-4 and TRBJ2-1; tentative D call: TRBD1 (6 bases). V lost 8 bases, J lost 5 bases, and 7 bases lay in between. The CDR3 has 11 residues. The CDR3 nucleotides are TGTGCCAGCCGGGACAACAATGAGCAGTTCTTC. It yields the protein CASRDNNEQFF.

The chain's CDR3 is CAWIRTGRLNTIYF. The DNA of the CDR3 is TGTGCCTGGATCCGGACAGGGAGGTTGAACACCATATATTTT. The chain joins TRBV30 to TRBJ1-3; TRBD1 aligns across 8 bases. The CDR3 is 14 amino acids. The V segment lost 4 bases and the J segment 7 bases; nucleotides outside the gene matches: 9. Germline V gene lookup returns CDR1 GTSNPN and CDR2 SVGIG (reference sequence).

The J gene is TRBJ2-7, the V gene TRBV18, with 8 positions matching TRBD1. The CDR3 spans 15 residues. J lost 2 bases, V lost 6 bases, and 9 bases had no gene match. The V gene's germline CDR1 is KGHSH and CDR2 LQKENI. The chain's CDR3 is CASSTRQGLAYEQYF. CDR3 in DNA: TGTGCCAGCTCCACGAGACAGGGGTTAGCCTACGAGCAGTACTTC.

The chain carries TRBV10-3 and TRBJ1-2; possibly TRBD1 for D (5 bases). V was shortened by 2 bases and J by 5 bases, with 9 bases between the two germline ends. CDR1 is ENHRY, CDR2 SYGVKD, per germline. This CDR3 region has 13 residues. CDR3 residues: CAISERQGYGYTF. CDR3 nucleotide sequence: TGTGCCATCAGTGAGAGGCAGGGTTATGGCTACACCTTC.

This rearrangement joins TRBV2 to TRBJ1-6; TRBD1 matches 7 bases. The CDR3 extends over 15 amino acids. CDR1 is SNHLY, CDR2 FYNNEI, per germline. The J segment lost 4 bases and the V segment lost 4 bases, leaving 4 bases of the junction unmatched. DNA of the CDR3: TGTGCCAGCAGTGGTGAGGGGGCTTATAATTCACCCCTCCACTTT. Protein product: CASSGEGAYNSPLHF. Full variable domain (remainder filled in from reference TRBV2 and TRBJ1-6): EPEVTQTPSHQVTQMGQEVILRCVPISNHLYFYWYRQILGQKVEFLVSFYNNEISEKSEIFDDQFSVERPDGSNFTLKIRSTKLEDSAMYFCASSGEGAYNSPLHFGNGTRLTVT.

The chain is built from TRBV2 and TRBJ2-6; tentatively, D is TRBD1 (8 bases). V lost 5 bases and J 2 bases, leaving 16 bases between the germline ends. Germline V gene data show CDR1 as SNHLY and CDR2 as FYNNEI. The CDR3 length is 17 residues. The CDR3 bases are TGTGCCAGCAGTCTAGGACAGGGAGGGGCTGGGGCCAACGTCCTGACTTTC. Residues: CASSLGQGGAGANVLTF.

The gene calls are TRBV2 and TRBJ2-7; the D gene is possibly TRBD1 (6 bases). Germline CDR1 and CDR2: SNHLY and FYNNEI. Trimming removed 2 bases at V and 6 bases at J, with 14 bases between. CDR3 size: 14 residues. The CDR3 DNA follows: TGTGCCAGCAGTGAAAACAGGGACACCGGCGAGCAGTACTTC. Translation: CASSENRDTGEQYF. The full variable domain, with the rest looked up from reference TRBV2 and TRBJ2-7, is EPEVTQTPSHQVTQMGQEVILRCVPISNHLYFYWYRQILGQKVEFLVSFYNNEISEKSEIFDDQFSVERPDGSNFTLKIRSTKLEDSAMYFCASSENRDTGEQYFGPGTRLTVT.

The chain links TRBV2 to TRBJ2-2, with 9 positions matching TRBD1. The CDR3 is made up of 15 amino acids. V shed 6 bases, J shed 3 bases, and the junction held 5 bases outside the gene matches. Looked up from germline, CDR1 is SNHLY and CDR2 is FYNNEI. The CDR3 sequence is CASRVQGAYTGELFF. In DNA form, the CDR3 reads TGTGCCAGCAGGGTACAGGGGGCGTACACCGGGGAGCTGTTTTTT.

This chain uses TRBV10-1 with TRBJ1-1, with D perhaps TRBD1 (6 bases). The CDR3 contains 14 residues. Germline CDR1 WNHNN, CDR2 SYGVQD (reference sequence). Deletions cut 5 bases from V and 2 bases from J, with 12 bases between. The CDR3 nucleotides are TGCGCCAGCAGTTTTGGACAGAGAAACACTGAAGCTTTCTTT. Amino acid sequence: CASSFGQRNTEAFF.

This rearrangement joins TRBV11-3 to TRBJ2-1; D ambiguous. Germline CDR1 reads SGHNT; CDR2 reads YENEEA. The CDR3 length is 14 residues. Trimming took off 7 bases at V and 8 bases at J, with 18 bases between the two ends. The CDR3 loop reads CASNRGRGQDEQFF. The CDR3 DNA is TGTGCCAGCAACCGAGGCCGCGGTCAAGATGAGCAGTTCTTC.

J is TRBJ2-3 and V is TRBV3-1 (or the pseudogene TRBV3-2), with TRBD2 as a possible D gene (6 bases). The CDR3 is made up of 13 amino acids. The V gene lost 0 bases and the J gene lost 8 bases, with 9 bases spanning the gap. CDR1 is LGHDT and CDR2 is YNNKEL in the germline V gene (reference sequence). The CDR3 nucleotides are TGTGCCAGCAGCCAAGATCCCGGGGGTACGCAGTATTTT. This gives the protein CASSQDPGGTQYF.

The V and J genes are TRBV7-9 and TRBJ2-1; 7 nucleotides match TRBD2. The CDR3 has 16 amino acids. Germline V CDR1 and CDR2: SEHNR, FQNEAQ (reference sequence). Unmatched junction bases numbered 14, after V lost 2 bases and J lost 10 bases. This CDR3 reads CASSLWLAPRGGEQFF. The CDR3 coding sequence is TGTGCCAGCAGCTTATGGCTAGCCCCACGGGGAGGGGAGCAGTTCTTC.

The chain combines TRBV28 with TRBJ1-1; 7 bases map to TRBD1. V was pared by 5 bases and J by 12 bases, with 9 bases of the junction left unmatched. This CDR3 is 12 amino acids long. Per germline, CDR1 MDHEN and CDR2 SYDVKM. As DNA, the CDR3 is TGTGCCAGCAGTACACAACAGGGGCAAACTTTCTTT. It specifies CASSTQQGQTFF.

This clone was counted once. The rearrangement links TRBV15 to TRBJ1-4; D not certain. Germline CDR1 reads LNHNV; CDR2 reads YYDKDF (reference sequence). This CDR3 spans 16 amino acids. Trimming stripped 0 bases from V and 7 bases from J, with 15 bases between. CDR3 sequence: CATSRDLGGIVEKLFF. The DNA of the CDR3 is TGTGCCACCAGCAGAGATCTAGGAGGGATTGTTGAAAAACTGTTTTTT.

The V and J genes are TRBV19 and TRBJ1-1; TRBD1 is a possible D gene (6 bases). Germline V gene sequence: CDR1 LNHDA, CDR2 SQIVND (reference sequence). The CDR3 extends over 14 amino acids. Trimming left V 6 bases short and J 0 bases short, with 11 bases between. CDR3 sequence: CASSEQGMNTEAFF. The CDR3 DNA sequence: TGTGCCAGTAGCGAACAGGGAATGAACACTGAAGCTTTCTTT.